These 20 T cell receptor beta chains came from one sample sequenced in a study of memory CD8 T cells in hepatitis C reinfection. Profiled with immunoSEQ multiplex PCR; TCRdb holds only in-frame clones, not every one. Among about 46,000 clones listed, 89% were seen once. Indicated time point: late/post reinfection, 12 to 24 weeks after detection. Sorted cells were sequenced directly ex vivo without any in vitro expansion. Sample: naive CD8+ T cells sorted from blood. The receptors were sampled from a man younger than 35 with hepatitis C virus infection.

The chain combines TRBV7-9 with TRBJ1-3; 10 bases are shared with TRBD1. J gave up 8 bases and V 6 bases, and 10 bases lay outside the gene matches. Germline CDR1 reads SEHNR; CDR2 reads FQNEAQ (reference sequence). The CDR3 length is 15 residues. The CDR3 nucleotides read TGTGCCAGCAGTTCCTCCGGACAGGGGGAATACACCATATATTTT. Residues: CASSSSGQGEYTIYF.

V is TRBV27 and J is TRBJ1-1; possible D gene TRBD1, 6 bases. Germline V gene sequence: CDR1 MNHEY, CDR2 SMNVEV (reference sequence). The CDR3 has 16 residues. The V end lost 6 bases, the J end lost 2 bases, and 19 bases lay between the germline ends. The CDR3 region has the DNA TGTGCCAGCAGCTCACAGGGTCCCCCTCAAAACACTGAAGCTTTCTTT. Translating gives CASSSQGPPQNTEAFF.

V usage is TRBV27 and J usage is TRBJ1-5; perhaps TRBD1 as D (5 bases). CDR3 length equals 13 residues. V was clipped by 3 bases and J by 4 bases, with 7 bases between them. CDR1 MNHEY and CDR2 SMNVEV come from the germline V gene (reference sequence). The CDR3 here is CASSFGGNQPQHF. As DNA, the CDR3 is TGTGCCAGCAGTTTCGGGGGGAATCAGCCCCAGCATTTT.

V is TRBV28 and J is TRBJ2-1; D might be TRBD1 (6 bases). The CDR3 runs 15 residues. Trimming removed 3 bases from V and 0 bases from J, with 9 bases in between. Per the germline V gene, CDR1 is MDHEN and CDR2 is SYDVKM. The CDR3 is CASSFRGYSYNEQFF. The CDR3 region has the DNA TGTGCCAGCAGTTTCAGGGGATACTCCTACAATGAGCAGTTCTTC. Filled out from reference TRBV28 and TRBJ2-1, the complete variable domain reads DVKVTQSSRYLVKRTGEKVFLECVQDMDHENMFWYRQDPGLGLRLIYFSYDVKMKEKGDIPEGYSVSREKKERFSLILESASTNQTSMYLCASSFRGYSYNEQFFGPGTRLTVL.

The CDR3: CASSFLDRGFEKLFF. DNA for the CDR3: TGTGCCAGCAGTTTCCTCGACAGGGGGTTTGAAAAACTGTTTTTT. The V gene is TRBV6-1, the J gene TRBJ1-4; 9 bases agree with TRBD1. Trimming cost V 5 bases and J 7 bases; bases outside gene matches: 8. From germline, CDR1 is MNHNS and CDR2 SASEGT. This CDR3 spans 15 amino acids.

The chain employs TRBV6-6 and TRBJ2-5, with 11 positions matching TRBD2. CDR3 length: 16 amino acids. CDR1 MNHNY and CDR2 SVGAGI come from the germline V gene (reference sequence). Trimming took 4 bases from V and 7 from J; bases not matched to a gene: 11. This CDR3 is CASSFTLAGGSGTQYF. CDR3 coding DNA: TGTGCCAGCAGTTTCACTTTAGCGGGGGGGTCGGGGACCCAGTACTTC.

The genes are TRBV5-1 and TRBJ2-7, with 7 bases aligning to TRBD1. V lost 3 bases to trimming and J lost 2 bases; unmatched junction nucleotides: 5. Germline V gives CDR1 SGHRS, CDR2 YFSETQ. The CDR3 is 14 residues long. CDR3 nucleotides: TGCGCCAGCAGCTCACAGGGGAGTCCCTACGAGCAGTACGTC. It yields the protein CASSSQGSPYEQYV.

The V and J genes are TRBV28 and TRBJ2-7; D possibly corresponds to TRBD2 (5 bases). Germline-derived CDR1 and CDR2 are MDHEN and SYDVKM. CDR3 size: 13 residues. V lost 8 bases and J 5 bases, leaving 16 bases between the germline ends. The CDR3 coding sequence is TGTGCCAGCTCAGGTTACAACGGGGACGAGCAGTACTTC. The encoded protein is CASSGYNGDEQYF. Drawing the rest from reference TRBV28 and TRBJ2-7, the complete variable domain is DVKVTQSSRYLVKRTGEKVFLECVQDMDHENMFWYRQDPGLGLRLIYFSYDVKMKEKGDIPEGYSVSREKKERFSLILESASTNQTSMYLCASSGYNGDEQYFGPGTRLTVT.

The chain has TRBV7-2 and TRBJ1-1, with 9 bases fitting TRBD1. The CDR3 sequence is 14 residues long. Unmatched junction bases numbered 5, after V lost 4 bases and J lost 5 bases. CDR1 is SGHTA and CDR2 is FQGNSA in the germline V gene. The CDR3 DNA is TGTGCCAGCAGCTCCCTGACAGGGGGTACTGAAGCTTTCTTT. Its protein product is CASSSLTGGTEAFF.

The rearrangement uses TRBV18 and TRBJ2-3, with TRBD1 identical over 7 bases. Germline V gene sequence: CDR1 KGHSH, CDR2 LQKENI. Trimming took 5 bases from V and 2 from J; bases not matched to a gene: 13. This CDR3 region has 17 residues. CDR3 nucleotides: TGTGCCAGCTCATCGAGCCCCCCAGACAGGGACACAGATACGCAGTATTTT. It codes for CASSSSPPDRDTDTQYF.

This rearrangement joins TRBV30 to TRBJ1-3; possibly TRBD1 for D (6 bases). The CDR3 consists of 16 residues. Germline V CDR1 and CDR2: GTSNPN, SVGIG (reference sequence). V was pared by 5 bases and J by 0 bases, with 17 bases between. The CDR3 is CAWGTLGASSGNTIYF. The CDR3 DNA is TGTGCCTGGGGAACCTTGGGGGCTTCCTCTGGAAACACCATATATTTT.

The chain links TRBV5-6 to TRBJ2-1, with D possibly being TRBD2 (6 bases). The CDR3 is made up of 14 amino acids. V was trimmed by 0 bases and J by 10 bases, leaving 14 bases between them. Germline V gene data show CDR1 as SGHDT and CDR2 as YYEEEE. The CDR3: CASSLAGGVWEQFF. The CDR3 nucleotides are TGTGCCAGCAGCTTGGCCGGCGGGGTTTGGGAGCAGTTCTTC.

Here the CDR3 reads CASSLSGKEDTQYF. The CDR3 bases are TGTGCCAGCAGCTTATCCGGGAAGGAAGATACGCAGTATTTT. The J gene is TRBJ2-3, the V gene TRBV7-2, with D possibly matching TRBD2 (5 bases). The CDR3 is made up of 14 amino acids. V lost 2 bases, J lost 5 bases, and 11 bases lay in between. Germline CDR1 and CDR2: SGHTA and FQGNSA.

This chain uses TRBV12-5 with TRBJ1-6, with 7 bases identical to TRBD1. The CDR3 is made up of 20 amino acids. CDR1 is LGHNT and CDR2 is FRNRAP in the germline V gene. J was trimmed by 5 bases and V by 2 bases; bases with no gene match: 18. This chain's CDR3 is CASGLKGGFWHLVDNSPLHF. Here the CDR3 DNA reads TGTGCTAGTGGTTTGAAAGGGGGCTTCTGGCATCTTGTTGATAATTCACCCCTCCACTTT. The full variable domain, completed using reference TRBV12-5 and TRBJ1-6, is DARVTQTPRHKVTEMGQEVTMRCQPILGHNTVFWYRQTMMQGLELLAYFRNRAPLDDSGMPKDRFSAEMPDATLATLKIQPSEPRDSAVYFCASGLKGGFWHLVDNSPLHFGNGTRLTVT.

This chain joins TRBV6-1 and TRBJ1-5, with unresolved D. Germline CDR1 is MNHNS and CDR2 is SASEGT. The CDR3 has 15 residues. V was pared by 2 bases and J by 0 bases, with 8 bases between. CDR3 protein: CASSERSYSNQPQHF. The DNA of the CDR3 is TGTGCCAGCAGTGAACGTTCTTATAGCAATCAGCCCCAGCATTTT.

The gene calls are TRBV27 and TRBJ2-1, with TRBD2 matching over 8 bases. The trim removed 0 bases at V and 3 bases at J, leaving 16 bases unmatched. The CDR3 loop spans 20 amino acids. The germline CDR1 and CDR2 sequences are MNHEY and SMNVEV (reference sequence). This CDR3 is CASSLSTTAYPGLVYNEQFF. CDR3 bases: TGTGCCAGCAGTTTATCGACTACGGCCTACCCGGGACTAGTCTACAATGAGCAGTTCTTC.

This clone was seen just once. Other DNA sequences of this sample code for an identical CDR3. CDR3 sequence (DNA): TGTGCCAGCGGGGAGGGACAGGGCGACTACAATGAGCAGTTCTTC. Its protein is CASGEGQGDYNEQFF. The chain employs TRBV2 and TRBJ2-1; TRBD1 matches at 9 bases. In germline, CDR1 is SNHLY, CDR2 FYNNEI. J gave up 3 bases and V 8 bases, and 8 bases lay outside the gene matches. CDR3 length: 15 amino acids.

V and J are TRBV14 and TRBJ2-4; 7 bases are a match to TRBD2. CDR1 is SGHDN, CDR2 FVKESK, per germline. The CDR3 runs 16 residues. V shed 0 bases and J 2 bases; nucleotides not matched to a gene: 4. The CDR3 is CASSQDGGGTKNIQYF. DNA of the CDR3: TGTGCCAGCAGCCAAGATGGGGGGGGTACCAAAAACATTCAGTACTTC.

J is TRBJ2-3 and V is TRBV2, with 7 bases identical to TRBD1. V was clipped by 7 bases and J by 2 bases; unmatched bases: 9. The CDR3 has 15 residues. Germline V CDR1 and CDR2: SNHLY, FYNNEI. CDR3 protein: CASTGDRLNTDTQYF. CDR3 nucleotides: TGTGCCAGCACCGGGGACAGACTAAACACAGATACGCAGTATTTT.

The chain has TRBV28 and TRBJ2-5; 10 nucleotides line up with TRBD2. Germline CDR1 and CDR2: MDHEN and SYDVKM. V dropped 6 bases and J dropped 1; count of bases not matched to a gene: 2. This CDR3 comprises 14 residues. CDR3: CASSSSGSQETQYF. The CDR3 coding sequence is TGTGCCAGCAGCTCTAGCGGGAGCCAAGAGACCCAGTACTTC.